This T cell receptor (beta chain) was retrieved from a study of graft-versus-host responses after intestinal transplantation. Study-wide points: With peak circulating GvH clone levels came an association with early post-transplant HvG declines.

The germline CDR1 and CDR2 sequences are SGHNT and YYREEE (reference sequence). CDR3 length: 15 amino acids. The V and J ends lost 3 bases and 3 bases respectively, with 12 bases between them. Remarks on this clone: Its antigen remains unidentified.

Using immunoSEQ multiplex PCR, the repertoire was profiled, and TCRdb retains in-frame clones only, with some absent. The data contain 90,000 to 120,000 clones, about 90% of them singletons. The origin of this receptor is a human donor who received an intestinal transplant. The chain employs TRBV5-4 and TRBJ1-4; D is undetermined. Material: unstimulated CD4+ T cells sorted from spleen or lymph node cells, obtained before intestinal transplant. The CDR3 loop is CASSSRVGSNEKLFF. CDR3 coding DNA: TGTGCCAGCAGCTCGCGGGTCGGTTCTAATGAAAAACTGTTTTTT.